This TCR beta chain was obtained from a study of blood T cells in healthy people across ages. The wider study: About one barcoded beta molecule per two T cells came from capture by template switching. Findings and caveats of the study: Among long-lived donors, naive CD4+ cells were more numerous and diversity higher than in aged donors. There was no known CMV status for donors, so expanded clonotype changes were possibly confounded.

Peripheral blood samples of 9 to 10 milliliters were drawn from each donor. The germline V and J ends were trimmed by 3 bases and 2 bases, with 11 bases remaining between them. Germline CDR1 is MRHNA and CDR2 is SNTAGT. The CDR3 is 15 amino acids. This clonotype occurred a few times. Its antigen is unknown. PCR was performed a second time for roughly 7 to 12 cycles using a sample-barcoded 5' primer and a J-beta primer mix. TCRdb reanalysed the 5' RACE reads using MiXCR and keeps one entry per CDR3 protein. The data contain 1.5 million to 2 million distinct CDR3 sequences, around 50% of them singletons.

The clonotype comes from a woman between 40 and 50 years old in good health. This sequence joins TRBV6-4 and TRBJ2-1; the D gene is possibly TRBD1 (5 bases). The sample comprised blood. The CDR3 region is CASSEYRSTYNEQFF. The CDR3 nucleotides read TGTGCCAGCAGTGAATACAGGTCAACCTACAATGAGCAGTTCTTC.